This T cell receptor beta chain derives from a study of shared clonotypes between healthy human individuals. Study-wide points: Large depth notwithstanding, sorted-subset sequencing proved incomplete by rarefaction. In general, naive subsets displayed greater estimated richness than memory subsets did.

Generated by immunoSEQ multiplex PCR, the TCRdb table keeps only in-frame clones and is missing some. The profile shows roughly 2.5 million clones, approximately 94% of them singletons. V lost 5 bases and J lost 7; bases outside the gene matches: 11. CDR1 is SQVTM and CDR2 is ANQGSEA in the germline V gene. This CDR3 has 14 residues. Remarks on this clone: Antigen: not known.

The receptor was isolated from a man younger than 30 in good health. The genes are TRBV29-1 and TRBJ2-5, with 9 bases aligning to TRBD2. Material: naive CD4+ T cells sorted from blood. Subset of the sample: CD45RA+ positively selected. The CDR3, as DNA: TGCAGCGTTAAAGCGGGGGGACCTTACGCGACCCAGTACTTC. This codes for CSVKAGGPYATQYF.